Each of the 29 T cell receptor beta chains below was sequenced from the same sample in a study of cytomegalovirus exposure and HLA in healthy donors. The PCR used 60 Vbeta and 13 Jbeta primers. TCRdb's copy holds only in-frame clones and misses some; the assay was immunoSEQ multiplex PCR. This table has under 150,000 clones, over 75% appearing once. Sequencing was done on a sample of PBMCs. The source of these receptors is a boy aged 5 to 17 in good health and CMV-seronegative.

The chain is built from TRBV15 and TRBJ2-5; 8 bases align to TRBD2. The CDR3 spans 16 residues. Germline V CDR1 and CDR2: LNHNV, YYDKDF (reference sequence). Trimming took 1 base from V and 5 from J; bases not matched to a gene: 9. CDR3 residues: CATSRGNGRADETQYF. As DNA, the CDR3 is TGTGCCACCAGCAGAGGAAACGGGAGGGCCGATGAGACCCAGTACTTC.

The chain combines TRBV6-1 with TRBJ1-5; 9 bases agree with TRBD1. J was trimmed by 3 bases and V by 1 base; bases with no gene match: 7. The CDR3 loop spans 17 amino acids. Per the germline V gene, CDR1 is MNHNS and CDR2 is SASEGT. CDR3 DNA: TGTGCCAGCAGTGAAGGTAGGGGACAGGGCTTCAATCAGCCCCAGCATTTT. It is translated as CASSEGRGQGFNQPQHF.

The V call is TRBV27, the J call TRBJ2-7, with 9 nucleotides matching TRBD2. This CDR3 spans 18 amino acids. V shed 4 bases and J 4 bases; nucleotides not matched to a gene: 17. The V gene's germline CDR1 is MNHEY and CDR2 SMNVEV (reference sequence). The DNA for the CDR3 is TGTGCCAGCAGTTCTACTCGACGGGGACTAGCCCCCTCTTACGAGCAGTACTTC. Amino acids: CASSSTRRGLAPSYEQYF.

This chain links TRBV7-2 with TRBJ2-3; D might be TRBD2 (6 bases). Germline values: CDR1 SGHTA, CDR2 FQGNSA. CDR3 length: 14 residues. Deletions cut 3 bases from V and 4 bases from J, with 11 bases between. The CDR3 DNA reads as TGTGCCAGCAGCTTGGGTAGCGGCCCAGATACGCAGTATTTT. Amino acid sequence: CASSLGSGPDTQYF.

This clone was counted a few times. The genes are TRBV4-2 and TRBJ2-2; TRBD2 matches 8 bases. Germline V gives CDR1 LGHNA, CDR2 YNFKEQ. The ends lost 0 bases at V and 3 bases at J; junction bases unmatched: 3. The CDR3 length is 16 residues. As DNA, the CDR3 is TGTGCCAGCAGCCAAGACCTAGCGGGCCACACCGGGGAGCTGTTTTTT. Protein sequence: CASSQDLAGHTGELFF.

CDR3 bases: TGTGCCAGCAAATCTAGCGGGGCGAGCACAGATACGCAGTATTTT. This sequence encodes CASKSSGASTDTQYF. The gene calls are TRBV7-6 and TRBJ2-3; 9 bases agree with TRBD2. Germline CDR1 is SGHVS and CDR2 is FNYEAQ. This CDR3 has 15 amino acids. V lost 7 bases, J lost 0 bases, and 5 bases stayed unmatched.

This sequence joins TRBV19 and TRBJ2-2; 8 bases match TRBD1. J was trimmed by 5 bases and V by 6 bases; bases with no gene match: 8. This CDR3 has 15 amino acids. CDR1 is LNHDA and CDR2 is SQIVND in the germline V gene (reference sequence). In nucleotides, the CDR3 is TGTGCCAGTAGACCACAGGGGGTGGTTACCGGGGAGCTGTTTTTT. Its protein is CASRPQGVVTGELFF.

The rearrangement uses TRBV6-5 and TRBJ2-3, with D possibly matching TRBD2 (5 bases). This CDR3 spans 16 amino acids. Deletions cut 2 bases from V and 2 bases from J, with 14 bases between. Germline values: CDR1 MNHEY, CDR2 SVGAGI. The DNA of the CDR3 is TGTGCCAGCAGTTACACTGAGGGATCTGACACAGATACGCAGTATTTT. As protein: CASSYTEGSDTDTQYF.

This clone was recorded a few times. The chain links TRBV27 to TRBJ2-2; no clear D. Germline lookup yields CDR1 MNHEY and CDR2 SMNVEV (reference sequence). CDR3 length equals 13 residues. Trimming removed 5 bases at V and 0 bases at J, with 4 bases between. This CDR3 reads CASSPANTGELFF. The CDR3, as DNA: TGTGCCAGCAGTCCCGCGAACACCGGGGAGCTGTTTTTT.

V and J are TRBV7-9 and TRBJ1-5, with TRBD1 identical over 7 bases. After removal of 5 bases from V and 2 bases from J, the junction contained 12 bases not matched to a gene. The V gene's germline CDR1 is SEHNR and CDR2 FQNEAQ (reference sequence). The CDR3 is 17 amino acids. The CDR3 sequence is CASSQSTGIGGNQPQHF. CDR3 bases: TGTGCCAGCAGCCAATCGACAGGGATTGGGGGCAATCAGCCCCAGCATTTT.

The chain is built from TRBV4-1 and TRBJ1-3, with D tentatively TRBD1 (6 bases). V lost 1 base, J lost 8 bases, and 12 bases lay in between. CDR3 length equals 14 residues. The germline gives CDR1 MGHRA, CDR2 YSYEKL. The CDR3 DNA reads TGCGCCAGCAGCCAAGTGGGGGCTTTGGACACCATATATTTT. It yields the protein CASSQVGALDTIYF.

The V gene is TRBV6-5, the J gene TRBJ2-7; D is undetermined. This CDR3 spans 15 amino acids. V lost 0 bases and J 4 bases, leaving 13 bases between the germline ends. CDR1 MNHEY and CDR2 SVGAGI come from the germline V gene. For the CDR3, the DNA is TGTGCCAGCAGTTACTCGATCTCCCCGGGTTACGAGCAGTACTTC. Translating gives CASSYSISPGYEQYF.

DNA for the CDR3: TGTGCCAGCAGAGGGTTTAGTAGCGGGAGGGACAATGAGCAGTTCTTC. Translation gives CASRGFSSGRDNEQFF. V is TRBV5-4 and J is TRBJ2-1; 11 nucleotides align to TRBD2. Germline lookup yields CDR1 SGHNT and CDR2 YYREEE (reference sequence). The CDR3 length is 16 residues. Losses at the gene ends were 5 bases for V and 5 bases for J; bases not matched to a gene: 9.

The CDR3 is CASSQGGPSSYNEQFF. CDR3 bases: TGCGCCAGCAGCCAAGGGGGGCCCAGCTCCTACAATGAGCAGTTCTTC. The V and J genes are TRBV4-3 and TRBJ2-1; tentative D call: TRBD1 (6 bases). V lost 1 base to trimming and J lost 0 bases, with 10 bases between them. The CDR3 totals 16 residues. Germline V gene data show CDR1 as LGHNA and CDR2 as YSLEER.

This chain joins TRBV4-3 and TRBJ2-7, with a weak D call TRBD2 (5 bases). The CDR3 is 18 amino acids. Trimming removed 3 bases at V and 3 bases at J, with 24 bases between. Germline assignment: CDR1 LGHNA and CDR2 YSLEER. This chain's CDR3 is CASSQKEGRPLRIYEQYF. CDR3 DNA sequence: TGCGCCAGCAGCCAGAAAGAAGGGAGACCATTACGAATCTACGAGCAGTACTTC.

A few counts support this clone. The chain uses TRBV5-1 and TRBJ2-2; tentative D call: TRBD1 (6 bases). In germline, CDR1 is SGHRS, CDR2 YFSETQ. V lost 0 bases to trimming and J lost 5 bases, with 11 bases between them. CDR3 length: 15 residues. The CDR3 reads CASSLDRVRTGELFF. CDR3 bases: TGCGCCAGCAGCTTGGACAGGGTTCGGACCGGGGAGCTGTTTTTT.

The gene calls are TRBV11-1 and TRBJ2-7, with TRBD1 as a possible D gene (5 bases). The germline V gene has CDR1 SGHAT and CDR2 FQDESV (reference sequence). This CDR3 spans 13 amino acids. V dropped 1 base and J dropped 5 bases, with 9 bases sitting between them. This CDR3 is CASSLEGFDEQYF. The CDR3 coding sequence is TGTGCCAGCAGCTTAGAGGGGTTCGACGAGCAGTACTTC.

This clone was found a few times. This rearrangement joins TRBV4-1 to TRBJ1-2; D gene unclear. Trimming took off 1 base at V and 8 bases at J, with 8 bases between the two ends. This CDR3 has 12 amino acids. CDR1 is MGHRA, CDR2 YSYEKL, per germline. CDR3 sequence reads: CASSQGLWGYTF. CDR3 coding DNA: TGCGCCAGCAGCCAAGGACTGTGGGGCTACACCTTC.

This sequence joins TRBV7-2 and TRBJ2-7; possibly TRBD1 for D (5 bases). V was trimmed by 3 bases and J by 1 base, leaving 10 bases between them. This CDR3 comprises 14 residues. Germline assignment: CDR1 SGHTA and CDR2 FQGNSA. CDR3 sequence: CASSLFQGSYEQYF. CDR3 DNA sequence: TGTGCCAGCAGCTTGTTCCAGGGTTCCTACGAGCAGTACTTC.

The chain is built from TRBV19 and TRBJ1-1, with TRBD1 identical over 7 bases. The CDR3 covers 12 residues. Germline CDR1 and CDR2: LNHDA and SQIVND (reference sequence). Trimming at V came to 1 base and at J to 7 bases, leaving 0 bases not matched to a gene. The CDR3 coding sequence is TGTGCCAGTAGTATAGGGGACAGTGAAGCTTTCTTT. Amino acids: CASSIGDSEAFF.

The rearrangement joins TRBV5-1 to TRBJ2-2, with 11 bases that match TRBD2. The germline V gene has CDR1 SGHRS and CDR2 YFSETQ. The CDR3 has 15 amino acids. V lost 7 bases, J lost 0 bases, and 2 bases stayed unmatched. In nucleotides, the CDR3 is TGCGCCAGCTCGACTAGCGGGGCGAACACCGGGGAGCTGTTTTTT. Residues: CASSTSGANTGELFF.

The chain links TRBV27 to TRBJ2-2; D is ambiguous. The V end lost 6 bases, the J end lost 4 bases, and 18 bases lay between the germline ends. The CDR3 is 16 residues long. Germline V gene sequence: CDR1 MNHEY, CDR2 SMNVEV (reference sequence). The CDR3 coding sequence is TGTGCCAGCAGCCCCAGGAACATGATTCTCACCGGGGAGCTGTTTTTT. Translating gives CASSPRNMILTGELFF.

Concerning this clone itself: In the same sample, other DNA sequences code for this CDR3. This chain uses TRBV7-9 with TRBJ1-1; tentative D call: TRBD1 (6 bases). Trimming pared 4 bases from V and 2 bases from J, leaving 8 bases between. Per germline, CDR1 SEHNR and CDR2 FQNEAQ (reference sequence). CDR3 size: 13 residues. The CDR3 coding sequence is TGTGCCAGCAGCTCGGGACAAAACACTGAAGCTTTCTTT. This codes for CASSSGQNTEAFF.

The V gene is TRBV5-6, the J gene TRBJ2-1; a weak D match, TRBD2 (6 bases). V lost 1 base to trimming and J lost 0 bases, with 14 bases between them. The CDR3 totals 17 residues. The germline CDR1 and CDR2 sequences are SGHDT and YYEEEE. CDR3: CASSLFRGTSSYNEQFF. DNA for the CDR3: TGTGCCAGCAGCTTGTTTCGGGGGACCAGCTCCTACAATGAGCAGTTCTTC.

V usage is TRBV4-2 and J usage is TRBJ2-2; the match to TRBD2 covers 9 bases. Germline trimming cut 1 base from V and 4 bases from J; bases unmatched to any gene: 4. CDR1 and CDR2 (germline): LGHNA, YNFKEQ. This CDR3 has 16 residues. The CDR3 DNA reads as TGTGCCAGCAGCCAAGTGGGCGGGAGGGCCACCGGGGAGCTGTTTTTT. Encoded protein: CASSQVGGRATGELFF.

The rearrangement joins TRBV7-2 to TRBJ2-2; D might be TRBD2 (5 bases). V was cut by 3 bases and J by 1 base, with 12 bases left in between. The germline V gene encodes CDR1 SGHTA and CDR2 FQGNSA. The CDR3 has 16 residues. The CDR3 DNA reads TGTGCCAGCAGCTTGTTAACGGGATTGAACACCGGGGAGCTGTTTTTT. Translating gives CASSLLTGLNTGELFF.

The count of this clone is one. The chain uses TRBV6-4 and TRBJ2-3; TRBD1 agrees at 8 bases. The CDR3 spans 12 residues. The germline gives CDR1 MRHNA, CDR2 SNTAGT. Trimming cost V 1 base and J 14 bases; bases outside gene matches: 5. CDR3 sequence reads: CASSDLTGEAYF. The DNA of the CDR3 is TGTGCCAGCAGTGACTTGACAGGGGAAGCGTATTTT.

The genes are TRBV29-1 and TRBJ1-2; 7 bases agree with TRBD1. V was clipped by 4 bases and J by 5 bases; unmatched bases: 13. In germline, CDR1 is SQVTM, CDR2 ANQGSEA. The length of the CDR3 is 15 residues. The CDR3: CSVALEGAWGYGYTF. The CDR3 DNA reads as TGCAGCGTTGCTCTCGAGGGGGCTTGGGGATATGGCTACACCTTC.

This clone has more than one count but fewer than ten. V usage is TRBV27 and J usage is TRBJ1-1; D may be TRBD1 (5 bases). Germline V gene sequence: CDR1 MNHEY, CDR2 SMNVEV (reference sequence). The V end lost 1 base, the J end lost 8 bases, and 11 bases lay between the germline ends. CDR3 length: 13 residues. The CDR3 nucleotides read TGTGCCAGCAGTTTATTTCCCCGGACAGAAGCTTTCTTT. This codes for CASSLFPRTEAFF.